The source of this T cell receptor (beta chain) is a study of shared clonotypes between healthy human individuals. The length of the CDR3 is 14 residues. V lost 5 bases and J lost 4, with 12 bases in between. Germline V gives CDR1 MNHEY, CDR2 SMNVEV (reference sequence). A word on this clone: Its antigen is not known.

Repertoires were generated with immunoSEQ multiplex PCR, while TCRdb's copy carries only in-frame clones and drops some. Here the sample spans a few hundred thousand clones, 73% being singletons. Overall study findings and caveats: Sorted-subset sequencing was shown by rarefaction to be incomplete despite large depth.

Sequencing was performed on memory CD4+ T cells sorted from blood. Subset here: CD45RA-negative fraction. This receptor was taken from a man aged 30 to 39 in good health. This chain links TRBV27 with TRBJ2-1; D possibly corresponds to TRBD2 (6 bases). The CDR3 region has the DNA TGTGCCAGCAGTGCGACTAGGGCATACAATGAGCAGTTCTTC. It codes for CASSATRAYNEQFF.